Below are 28 T cell receptor beta chains sequenced from a single sample in a study of blood T cell repertoires in COVID-19. Sequencing was performed with immunoSEQ multiplex PCR; in TCRdb, only in-frame clones are kept and a portion is missing. The table records under 350,000 clones, 86% of them present only once. Specimen: PBMCs or T cells enriched from blood (not recorded which). All receptors come from a man younger than 45 who had recovered from COVID-19.

The CDR3 DNA reads as TGTGCCAGCAGTGATTATTCGGTCAGGGTCTTACAGGACTATGGCTACACCTTC. The encoded protein is CASSDYSVRVLQDYGYTF. The chain recombines TRBV2 with TRBJ1-2; a weak D match, TRBD1 (5 bases). The CDR3 consists of 18 residues. Trimming shortened V by 3 bases and J by 3 bases, and 23 bases separated the two germline ends. Per germline, CDR1 SNHLY and CDR2 FYNNEI.

The chain has TRBV27 and TRBJ1-1; D not certain. CDR3 size: 13 residues. V was trimmed by 7 bases and J by 5 bases, leaving 14 bases between them. Germline values: CDR1 MNHEY, CDR2 SMNVEV (reference sequence). The CDR3 DNA follows: TGTGCCAGCACCGCGGCAGAGAGGACTGAAGCTTTCTTT. Translating it yields CASTAAERTEAFF.

The chain joins TRBV27 to TRBJ1-2, with TRBD1 as a possible D gene (5 bases). Deletions cut 2 bases from V and 4 bases from J, with 11 bases between. The CDR3 length is 14 residues. Germline values: CDR1 MNHEY, CDR2 SMNVEV (reference sequence). The CDR3 sequence is CASSLQGGVYGYTF. The CDR3, as DNA: TGTGCCAGCAGTTTACAGGGAGGGGTCTATGGCTACACCTTC.

The chain employs TRBV5-6 and TRBJ2-3; 9 bases map to TRBD2. The germline gives CDR1 SGHDT, CDR2 YYEEEE. The junction had 11 bases not matched to a gene; V was cut back by 0 bases and J by 3 bases. This CDR3 region has 18 residues. The CDR3, as DNA: TGTGCCAGCAGCTTGGATCGTTTTAGCGGGAGTCGGACAGATACGCAGTATTTT. This sequence encodes CASSLDRFSGSRTDTQYF.

The DNA of the CDR3 is TGTGCCAGTAGTATGGGGCCGGGACAGGTCAGCTCCTACAATGAGCAGTTCTTC. Its protein product is CASSMGPGQVSSYNEQFF. The chain has TRBV19 and TRBJ2-1, with 8 positions matching TRBD1. J lost 0 bases, V lost 3 bases, and 10 bases had no gene match. This CDR3 comprises 18 residues. Germline CDR1 and CDR2: LNHDA and SQIVND (reference sequence).

V is TRBV11-3 and J is TRBJ1-2; D gene ambiguous. Germline values: CDR1 SGHNT, CDR2 YENEEA. Trimming removed 1 base at V and 7 bases at J, with 13 bases between. The CDR3 consists of 14 residues. The CDR3 DNA reads TGTGCCAGCAGCTTAGGAGGCCACCAATTTGGCTACACCTTC. Protein sequence: CASSLGGHQFGYTF.

The V and J genes are TRBV28 and TRBJ1-3; 7 bases are shared with TRBD1. The CDR3 extends over 14 amino acids. From germline, CDR1 is MDHEN and CDR2 SYDVKM. Unmatched junction bases numbered 8, after V lost 8 bases and J lost 4 bases. CDR3 DNA sequence: TGTGCCAGCGGGAGGACAGGACTCGGAAACACCATATATTTT. Its translation: CASGRTGLGNTIYF. The full variable domain, with the rest looked up from reference TRBV28 and TRBJ1-3, is DVKVTQSSRYLVKRTGEKVFLECVQDMDHENMFWYRQDPGLGLRLIYFSYDVKMKEKGDIPEGYSVSREKKERFSLILESASTNQTSMYLCASGRTGLGNTIYFGEGSWLTVV.

CDR3 sequence (DNA): TGTGCCAGTTGGGGACTAGCGGGCACAGATACGCAGTATTTT. Its translation: CASWGLAGTDTQYF. V and J are TRBV19 and TRBJ2-3; 11 positions agree with TRBD2. Germline V gives CDR1 LNHDA, CDR2 SQIVND (reference sequence). The CDR3 contains 14 residues. After removal of 8 bases from V and 1 base from J, the junction contained 2 bases not matched to a gene.

The chain employs TRBV27 and TRBJ1-5; D is possibly TRBD1 (6 bases). In germline, CDR1 is MNHEY, CDR2 SMNVEV (reference sequence). V lost 5 bases to trimming and J lost 5 bases, with 13 bases between them. This CDR3 spans 14 amino acids. In nucleotides, the CDR3 is TGTGCCAGCAGTGTTACAGGGATGGATCAGCCCCAGCATTTT. Residues: CASSVTGMDQPQHF.

The rearrangement joins TRBV11-3 to TRBJ2-1, with a possible D match to TRBD2 (6 bases). Germline assignment: CDR1 SGHNT and CDR2 YENEEA. V was cut by 5 bases and J by 5 bases, with 13 bases left in between. This CDR3 contains 14 residues. Written as DNA, the CDR3 is TGTGCCAGCAGCCTCGGGGGTCTCAACAATGAGCAGTTCTTC. Its protein is CASSLGGLNNEQFF.

This rearrangement joins TRBV3-1 (or the pseudogene TRBV3-2) to TRBJ1-2; D gene uncertain. Germline CDR1 and CDR2: LGHDT and YNNKEL (reference sequence). CDR3 size: 14 residues. V was shortened by 4 bases and J by 1 base, with 10 bases between the two germline ends. The CDR3 loop reads CASSPQLVNYGYTF. In DNA form, the CDR3 reads TGTGCCAGCAGCCCCCAGTTGGTTAACTATGGCTACACCTTC.

This sequence joins TRBV25-1 and TRBJ1-1; 7 nucleotides align to TRBD1. The CDR3 runs to 15 residues. The germline CDR1 and CDR2 sequences are MGHDK and SYGVNS. V was pared by 4 bases and J by 6 bases, with 11 bases of the junction left unmatched. In DNA form, the CDR3 reads TGTGCCAGCAGTGCTCCAGACGGACAGGCCGCTGAAGCTTTCTTT. Translated: CASSAPDGQAAEAFF.

This chain connects TRBV6-2 or TRBV6-3 to TRBJ1-1; no definite D call. This CDR3 is built from 11 residues. V was pared by 2 bases and J by 6 bases, with 4 bases between. Germline values: CDR1 MNHEY, CDR2 SVGEGT. The CDR3 bases are TGTGCCAGCAGTTACGAGGCTGAAGCTTTCTTT. Amino acid sequence: CASSYEAEAFF.

The chain uses TRBV7-9 and TRBJ2-7; maybe TRBD1 (5 bases). Germline V lookup: CDR1 SEHNR, CDR2 FQNEAQ (reference sequence). Trimming took off 2 bases at V and 3 bases at J, with 23 bases between the two ends. CDR3 length equals 18 residues. The DNA of the CDR3 is TGTGCCAGCAGCTTACAGGGCAGCAGGTTGAGCTTTCACTACGAGCAGTACTTC. This gives the protein CASSLQGSRLSFHYEQYF.

The V and J genes are TRBV6-4 and TRBJ2-2; tentative D call: TRBD2 (6 bases). The V and J ends lost 3 bases and 10 bases respectively, with 12 bases between them. The CDR3 totals 13 residues. CDR1 and CDR2 (germline): MRHNA, SNTAGT. The CDR3 DNA sequence: TGTGCCAGCAGTGAGGGAGGTAAATCGGAGCTGTTTTTT. Amino acids: CASSEGGKSELFF.

The chain links TRBV21-1 to TRBJ1-2. TRBV21-1 is noted as a pseudogene. The CDR3 totals 12 residues. CDR3 sequence (DNA): TGTGCCAGCAGCAAAGCGCCGGGAGGCTACACCTTC. It yields the protein CASSKAPGGYTF.

J is TRBJ2-7 and V is TRBV11-3; no definite D call. The CDR3 has 13 residues. V lost 5 bases and J 1 base, leaving 9 bases between the germline ends. Germline V gene sequence: CDR1 SGHNT, CDR2 YENEEA. The CDR3 sequence is CASSPPPSYEQYF. The CDR3, as DNA: TGTGCCAGCAGCCCCCCCCCTTCCTACGAGCAGTACTTC. Full variable domain (missing parts from reference TRBV11-3 and TRBJ2-7): EAGVVQSPRYKIIEKKQPVAFWCNPISGHNTLYWYLQNLGQGPELLIRYENEEAVDDSQLPKDRFSAERLKGVDSTLKIQPAELGDSAVYLCASSPPPSYEQYFGPGTRLTVT.

This clone was seen more than once but under ten times. This chain links TRBV5-1 with TRBJ2-2, with a tentative D call TRBD2 (5 bases). Trimming pared 9 bases from V and 5 bases from J, leaving 17 bases between. The CDR3 runs 14 residues. Per germline, CDR1 SGHRS and CDR2 YFSETQ. The CDR3 loop reads CATSPEGLTGELFF. DNA of the CDR3: TGCGCCACCAGTCCCGAAGGACTGACCGGGGAGCTGTTTTTT.

This chain joins TRBV14 and TRBJ2-1; D is possibly TRBD1 (6 bases). The length of the CDR3 is 13 residues. Trimming took 7 bases from V and 3 from J, leaving 10 bases between them. Germline lookup yields CDR1 SGHDN and CDR2 FVKESK. CDR3 amino acids: CASTNRVYNEQFF. CDR3 DNA sequence: TGTGCCAGCACCAACAGGGTCTACAATGAGCAGTTCTTC.

The chain has TRBV7-9 and TRBJ1-2; unclear D gene. The CDR3 is 13 residues long. V lost 7 bases and J lost 5, with 14 bases in between. The germline V gene encodes CDR1 SEHNR and CDR2 FQNEAQ (reference sequence). CDR3: CASTNEVAYGYTF. DNA of the CDR3: TGTGCCAGCACGAATGAAGTAGCTTATGGCTACACCTTC.

This sequence joins TRBV29-1 and TRBJ1-2, with D perhaps TRBD1 (6 bases). The CDR3 covers 15 residues. V dropped 0 bases and J dropped 1 base, with 12 bases sitting between them. Germline V gene data show CDR1 as SQVTM and CDR2 as ANQGSEA. In DNA, the CDR3 is TGCAGCGTTGAAGAGGGCAGGGGATTTAACTATGGCTACACCTTC. Translated: CSVEEGRGFNYGYTF.

The V call is TRBV6-5, the J call TRBJ2-7, with D tentatively TRBD2 (5 bases). There are 15 residues in the CDR3. The V end lost 8 bases, the J end lost 1 base, and 18 bases lay between the germline ends. In germline, CDR1 is MNHEY, CDR2 SVGAGI. The CDR3 DNA is TGTGCCAGCCGTCGTCGGGGTAGCGAGTCCTACGAGCAGTACTTC. Its protein product is CASRRRGSESYEQYF.

CDR3 amino acids: CATSRDGQGGEKLFF. CDR3 DNA: TGTGCCACCAGCAGAGATGGACAGGGGGGTGAAAAACTGTTTTTT. The chain couples TRBV15 to TRBJ1-4; 10 nucleotides agree with TRBD1. The CDR3 is 15 amino acids. In germline, CDR1 is LNHNV, CDR2 YYDKDF (reference sequence). V was clipped by 0 bases and J by 7 bases; unmatched bases: 2.

The chain links TRBV3-1 (or the pseudogene TRBV3-2) to TRBJ1-2; the match to TRBD1 covers 9 bases. This CDR3 region has 17 residues. Germline V gives CDR1 LGHDT, CDR2 YNNKEL (reference sequence). Unmatched junction bases numbered 9, after V lost 4 bases and J lost 0 bases. The chain's CDR3 is CASSPWTGATANYGYTF. The CDR3 DNA sequence: TGTGCCAGCAGCCCGTGGACAGGGGCGACCGCTAACTATGGCTACACCTTC.

The count of this clone is one. The chain links TRBV5-4 to TRBJ2-7; D perhaps matches TRBD1 (6 bases). The V and J ends lost 0 bases and 1 base respectively, with 8 bases between them. Germline CDR1 SGHNT, CDR2 YYREEE (reference sequence). The CDR3 consists of 14 residues. The CDR3 spells CASSLEQGSYEQYF. CDR3 DNA sequence: TGTGCCAGCAGCTTGGAACAGGGATCCTACGAGCAGTACTTC.

The chain has TRBV7-2 and TRBJ1-2; no clear D gene. The V end lost 7 bases, the J end lost 0 bases, and 3 bases lay between the germline ends. The CDR3 loop spans 11 amino acids. From germline, CDR1 is SGHTA and CDR2 FQGNSA. For the CDR3, the DNA is TGTGCCAGCACAGCTAACTATGGCTACACCTTC. It specifies CASTANYGYTF.

Here the CDR3 reads CASSLDRGLNTEAFF. CDR3 nucleotides: TGCGCCAGCAGCTTGGACAGGGGCTTGAACACTGAAGCTTTCTTT. The chain couples TRBV5-1 to TRBJ1-1, with TRBD1 matching 7 bases. CDR3 length equals 15 residues. The trim removed 0 bases at V and 0 bases at J, leaving 2 bases unmatched. The germline CDR1 and CDR2 sequences are SGHRS and YFSETQ.

CDR3 nucleotides: TGTGCCAGCAGCTTCAGGGGGGCTGGAAACACCATATATTTT. This translates into CASSFRGAGNTIYF. V is TRBV5-4 and J is TRBJ1-3; TRBD1 matches 7 bases. CDR1 and CDR2 from the germline V gene are SGHNT and YYREEE (reference sequence). This CDR3 contains 14 residues. After removal of 2 bases from V and 2 bases from J, the junction contained 1 base not matched to a gene.